This TCR beta chain is from a study of shared clonotypes between healthy human individuals. The CDR3 is 14 amino acids. Germline CDR1 and CDR2: SEHNR and FQNEAQ (reference sequence). Trimming at V came to 7 bases and at J to 2 bases, leaving 6 bases not matched to a gene. Clones were read by immunoSEQ multiplex PCR, and TCRdb kept only the in-frame ones, dropping some. Of 2,500,000 or so clones listed, 80% to 95% are singletons. The gene calls are TRBV7-9 and TRBJ2-7, with 9 bases fitting TRBD1. This TCR was recovered from a young man in good health. Some clones in this sample may be carry-over from other donors' samples. Input material: naive CD4+ T cells from PBMCs. Documented subset: CD45RA+ positively selected. CDR3 sequence: CASTLDRGTYEQYF. In DNA, the CDR3 is TGTGCCAGCACCTTGGACAGGGGCACCTACGAGCAGTACTTC.